What follows are 3 T cell receptor beta chains derived from one specimen sequenced in a study of T-cell memory formation after mild COVID-19. One entry per CDR3 protein, called by TCRdb with MiXCR from the 5' RACE reads. In the table there are some 97,000 distinct CDR3 sequences, over 8.5% of which are singletons. Material for sequencing was PBMCs or a T cell subset sorted from them (not recorded which). These receptors came from a man in his late teens or twenties who had mild COVID-19 (a few samples of this study predate the infection). Cell type and time point are not known.

This chain joins TRBV20-1 and TRBJ1-3, with D hard to call. Germline CDR1 reads DFQATT; CDR2 reads SNEGSKA (reference sequence). V dropped 0 bases and J dropped 1 base, with 10 bases sitting between them. This CDR3 contains 15 residues. CDR3 in DNA: TGCAGTGCTAGAGATCTCACGGAATCTGGAAACACCATATATTTT. It translates to CSARDLTESGNTIYF.

The J gene is TRBJ2-2, the V gene TRBV7-8, with TRBD1 as a possible D gene (5 bases). Germline-derived CDR1 and CDR2 are SGHVS and FQNEAQ. Trimming took 4 bases from V and 1 from J, leaving 22 bases between them. CDR3 length: 19 residues. CDR3 protein: CASSYNPQQGARNTGELFF. Written as DNA, the CDR3 is TGTGCCAGCAGCTACAACCCCCAGCAGGGTGCCAGGAACACCGGGGAGCTGTTTTTT.

The chain links TRBV27 to TRBJ1-5; TRBD1 might be the D (6 bases). The germline gives CDR1 MNHEY, CDR2 SMNVEV (reference sequence). The CDR3 spans 13 residues. V was clipped by 0 bases and J by 6 bases, with 6 bases between them. The CDR3 is CASSLSGGQPQHF. CDR3 nucleotide sequence: TGTGCCAGCAGTTTATCAGGGGGTCAGCCCCAGCATTTT.